The present TCR beta chain was sequenced within a study of CD8+CD57+ T cells in acquired aplastic anemia. About the study: The sorted CD4+ and CD8+ cells yielded an average around 3.4 ug of DNA. Study-wide findings and caveats: Patients shared some 29 CD8+ CDR3 sequences with controls. Patient and control CD8+ Simpson's diversity was not significantly different.

In regard to this clonotype: Its antigen is undetermined.

The germline V and J ends were trimmed by 6 bases and 7 bases, with 13 bases remaining between them. The CDR3 length is 14 residues. The germline CDR1 and CDR2 sequences are MNHNS and SASEGT. Genomic DNA acted as the template from which TCR beta VDJ combination and CDR3 sequence profiling were carried out. MiXCR, run by TCRdb on the reads, gives a single entry per CDR3 protein. There are a few hundred thousand distinct CDR3 sequences in the sample; roughly 34% occur only once, and nearly 0.85% lies in the top ten. Sequencing involved patients with CD8+CD57+ cell expansion previously shown by flow cytometry.

V usage is TRBV6-1 and J usage is TRBJ1-6; D is possibly TRBD1 (6 bases). The clonotype was recovered from a human donor with aplastic anemia. Sequencing input: sorted CD4+, CD8+, or CD8+CD57+ T cells (not recorded which) from PBMCs. DNA for the CDR3: TGTGCCAGCAGAATGGACAGAGCAAATTCACCCCTCCACTTT. This codes for CASRMDRANSPLHF.